These 27 T cell receptor beta chains were sequenced from one sample in a study of regulatory T cells in long-lasting Graves disease. Arm-PCR of CDR3 regions and iRepertoire HTBI primers were used to build TCR beta libraries. TCRdb re-called the multiplex PCR reads with MiXCR, one entry per CDR3 protein. The data show roughly 320,000 distinct CDR3 sequences, around 17% seen once. Time point indicated: newly diagnosed GD, antithyroid drugs for less than 3 months. RNA isolated from PBMCs was used to make the TCR library. This sample was also put to use in a study of T cells in Graves' hyperthyroidism and ophthalmopathy.

Sample: peripheral blood mononuclear cells (PBMCs), taken at new diagnosis, from a patient treated with antithyroid drugs. These receptors came from a man aged 35 to 55 with Graves disease.

This clonotype occurred many times. This chain uses TRBV7-3 with TRBJ2-7; D might be TRBD2 (6 bases). Germline V CDR1 and CDR2: SGHTA, FQGTGA. The CDR3 totals 13 residues. V dropped 4 bases and J dropped 5 bases, with 12 bases sitting between them. This chain's CDR3 is CASSSLGGNEQYF. The DNA of the CDR3 is TGTGCCAGCAGCTCCCTTGGGGGGAACGAGCAGTACTTC.

V and J are TRBV20-1 and TRBJ1-4; D might be TRBD1 (6 bases). This CDR3 spans 13 amino acids. Per germline, CDR1 DFQATT and CDR2 SNEGSKA (reference sequence). The ends were cut back, 5 bases at V and 6 bases at J, with 13 bases in the middle. In nucleotides, the CDR3 is TGCAGTGCTGCAACAGGGCGCGATGAAAAACTGTTTTTT. Encoded protein: CSAATGRDEKLFF.

This chain uses TRBV13 with TRBJ2-7, with TRBD1 identical over 7 bases. J was trimmed by 3 bases and V by 4 bases; bases with no gene match: 6. This CDR3 spans 14 amino acids. CDR1 is PRHDT and CDR2 is FYEKMQ in the germline V gene (reference sequence). The chain's CDR3 is CASSSDRHIYEQYF. For the CDR3, the DNA is TGTGCCAGCAGCTCGGACAGGCATATCTACGAGCAGTACTTC.

The J gene is TRBJ2-1, the V gene TRBV10-3, with D unresolved. The CDR3 runs to 12 residues. V gave up 0 bases and J gave up 15 bases, with 12 bases separating them. Germline V gene sequence: CDR1 ENHRY, CDR2 SYGVKD. Written as DNA, the CDR3 is TGTGCCATCAGTGAGTCCGAAGGTCCCGGGTTCTTC. It is translated as CAISESEGPGFF.

This clonotype was recorded many times. The chain carries TRBV3-1 and TRBJ2-7, with a possible D match to TRBD1 (6 bases). The germline gives CDR1 LGHDT, CDR2 YNNKEL (reference sequence). The CDR3 loop spans 15 amino acids. The V gene lost 4 bases and the J gene lost 0 bases, with 13 bases spanning the gap. CDR3 in DNA: TGTGCCAGCAGCCTAAGGGGGACCCCCTCCTACGAGCAGTACTTC. Translated, it gives CASSLRGTPSYEQYF.

The V and J genes are TRBV4-2 and TRBJ2-7; possibly TRBD2 for D (7 bases). CDR3 length: 17 residues. The germline CDR1 and CDR2 sequences are LGHNA and YNFKEQ. V was shortened by 0 bases and J by 6 bases, with 21 bases between the two germline ends. This CDR3 is CASSQEFGFGGLGEQYF. DNA of the CDR3: TGTGCCAGCAGCCAAGAATTCGGATTCGGGGGGCTCGGCGAGCAGTACTTC.

This clonotype has ten or more counts. The chain couples TRBV9 to TRBJ2-3, with unresolved D. From germline, CDR1 is SGDLS and CDR2 YYNGEE. With 3 bases removed from V and 6 bases from J, the gap between germline ends came to 11 bases. This CDR3 contains 13 residues. The CDR3 bases are TGTGCCAGCAGCGACAAACCACGGGATACGCAGTATTTT. Translation gives CASSDKPRDTQYF.

This clonotype was observed at least ten times. The genes are TRBV28 and TRBJ1-4; D might be TRBD1 (5 bases). V was pared by 3 bases and J by 0 bases, with 14 bases between. Looked up from germline, CDR1 is MDHEN and CDR2 is SYDVKM. The CDR3 covers 17 residues. The CDR3 is CASSFFQGIATNEKLFF. CDR3 nucleotides: TGTGCCAGCAGTTTTTTTCAGGGAATAGCAACTAATGAAAAACTGTTTTTT.

On this clonotype: Compared with germline, one end of the junction differs, possibly owing to a read error. The chain links TRBV5-4 to TRBJ2-1, with 8 bases lining up with TRBD1. Per the germline V gene, CDR1 is SGHNT and CDR2 is YYREEE (reference sequence). The CDR3 is made up of 15 amino acids. Here the CDR3 reads CASSQDRAGGDEQFF. The CDR3 DNA follows: TGCGCCAGCAGCCAAGATAGGGCAGGGGGCGATGAGCAGTTCTTC.

This clonotype has ten or more counts. This sequence joins TRBV12-3 or TRBV12-4 and TRBJ2-3, with TRBD2 matching over 9 bases. V lost 6 bases to trimming and J lost 3 bases; unmatched junction nucleotides: 13. The CDR3 is made up of 17 amino acids. DNA of the CDR3: TGTGCCAGCAGATCCTCGGGCGGGGGGGCTGGGACAGATACGCAGTATTTT. It codes for CASRSSGGGAGTDTQYF.

In its sample, this clonotype was seen many times. The genes are TRBV7-9 and TRBJ2-5; D uncertain. The germline V gene encodes CDR1 SEHNR and CDR2 FQNEAQ (reference sequence). The CDR3 spans 13 residues. Trimming took 0 bases from V and 4 from J, leaving 6 bases between them. CDR3 nucleotides: TGTGCCAGCAGCTTAGCGGTAGTAGAGACCCAGTACTTC. It translates to CASSLAVVETQYF.

This clonotype showed up many times. This chain joins TRBV6-2 or TRBV6-3 and TRBJ2-7, with TRBD1 matching 8 bases. The junction had 7 bases not matched to a gene; V was cut back by 6 bases and J by 6 bases. Germline values: CDR1 MNHEY, CDR2 SVGEGT. The CDR3 extends over 13 amino acids. CDR3 nucleotides: TGTGCCAGCAGCACAGGGGGAGTGGGCGAGCAGTACTTC. This sequence encodes CASSTGGVGEQYF.

The chain couples TRBV27 to TRBJ2-1; D may be TRBD2 (6 bases). The CDR3 length is 14 residues. Per germline, CDR1 MNHEY and CDR2 SMNVEV (reference sequence). Between the trimmed V and J ends, which lost 2 bases and 4 bases, there was a span of 9 bases. This CDR3 reads CASSLAGYYNEQFF. In DNA form, the CDR3 reads TGTGCCAGCAGTTTAGCGGGGTATTACAATGAGCAGTTCTTC.

The chain couples TRBV12-3 or TRBV12-4 to TRBJ1-5; D possibly corresponds to TRBD1 (6 bases). Trimming took 2 bases from V and 6 from J, leaving 17 bases between them. This CDR3 has 16 residues. The CDR3 loop reads CASSLTAGELGQPQHF. For the CDR3, the DNA is TGTGCCAGCAGTTTAACTGCAGGGGAACTAGGTCAGCCCCAGCATTTT.

V gene TRBV11-2 combines with J gene TRBJ2-3, with 8 bases that match TRBD2. CDR3 length: 15 amino acids. Germline V CDR1 and CDR2: SGHAT, FQNNGV. V trimming: 4 bases; J trimming: 4 bases; junction bases outside the gene matches: 7. The CDR3 nucleotides are TGTGCCAGCAGCTGGGCTCCGGGGGGGTCAGATACGCAGTATTTT. Translating gives CASSWAPGGSDTQYF.

This clonotype was detected many times. The chain links TRBV15 to TRBJ2-5; D possibly corresponds to TRBD1 (6 bases). Between the trimmed V and J ends, which lost 0 bases and 3 bases, there was a span of 8 bases. This CDR3 is built from 14 residues. The germline CDR1 and CDR2 sequences are LNHNV and YYDKDF (reference sequence). The CDR3 loop reads CATSRDRTEETQYF. The CDR3 nucleotides are TGTGCCACCAGCAGAGATAGGACAGAAGAGACCCAGTACTTC.

The rearrangement uses TRBV19 and TRBJ1-5; maybe TRBD1 (5 bases). This CDR3 comprises 13 residues. CDR1 is LNHDA, CDR2 SQIVND, per germline (reference sequence). With 11 bases removed from V and 7 bases from J, the gap between germline ends came to 18 bases. This CDR3 is CAGAGGWRQPQHF. DNA of the CDR3: TGTGCCGGTGCTGGGGGGTGGCGACAGCCCCAGCATTTT. Full variable domain (outside the CDR3, taken from reference TRBV19 and TRBJ1-5): DGGITQSPKYLFRKEGQNVTLSCEQNLNHDAMYWYRQDPGQGLRLIYYSQIVNDFQKGDIAEGYSVSREKKESFPLTVTSAQKNPTAFYLCAGAGGWRQPQHFGDGTRLSIL.

V is TRBV6-1 and J is TRBJ1-5; TRBD1 might be the D (5 bases). The germline CDR1 and CDR2 sequences are MNHNS and SASEGT. V was shortened by 0 bases and J by 7 bases, with 7 bases between the two germline ends. This CDR3 has 13 amino acids. This CDR3 is CASSEAGGQPQHF. Written as DNA, the CDR3 is TGTGCCAGCAGTGAAGCGGGGGGACAGCCCCAGCATTTT.

The chain links TRBV5-5 to TRBJ1-2; D ambiguous. Germline assignment: CDR1 SGHKS and CDR2 YYEKEE (reference sequence). Trimming cost V 5 bases and J 3 bases, with 8 bases left between them. This CDR3 has 12 residues. CDR3: CASSLAYYGYTF. In DNA, the CDR3 is TGTGCCAGCAGTCTAGCCTACTATGGCTACACCTTC.

This clonotype appeared many times. The V and J genes are TRBV3-1 and TRBJ2-7; D is unclear. V was trimmed by 0 bases and J by 3 bases, leaving 9 bases between them. Germline values: CDR1 LGHDT, CDR2 YNNKEL (reference sequence). This CDR3 has 14 amino acids. This CDR3 is CASSQDSTYYEQYF. CDR3 DNA: TGTGCCAGCAGCCAAGATTCGACATACTACGAGCAGTACTTC.

Ten or more counts support this clonotype. V is TRBV27 and J is TRBJ2-7; no firm D call. V was cut by 5 bases and J by 2 bases, with 16 bases left in between. This CDR3 has 15 residues. CDR1 is MNHEY and CDR2 is SMNVEV in the germline V gene (reference sequence). The CDR3 sequence is CASSPGPAETYEQYF. The CDR3 DNA reads TGTGCCAGCAGTCCCGGGCCAGCCGAGACCTACGAGCAGTACTTC.

This clonotype was found many times. The rearrangement links TRBV28 to TRBJ1-4; no reliable D call. Germline V gives CDR1 MDHEN, CDR2 SYDVKM. This CDR3 region has 11 residues. V dropped 2 bases and J dropped 5 bases, with 0 bases sitting between them. CDR3 coding DNA: TGTGCCAGCAGTTTAAATGAAAAACTGTTTTTT. Translating gives CASSLNEKLFF. The full variable domain, completed using reference TRBV28 and TRBJ1-4, is DVKVTQSSRYLVKRTGEKVFLECVQDMDHENMFWYRQDPGLGLRLIYFSYDVKMKEKGDIPEGYSVSREKKERFSLILESASTNQTSMYLCASSLNEKLFFGSGTQLSVL.

This clonotype has at least ten counts. J is TRBJ1-1 and V is TRBV6-1; 7 bases map to TRBD1. There are 15 residues in the CDR3. Germline CDR1 reads MNHNS; CDR2 reads SASEGT. The V gene end was trimmed by 7 bases and the J gene end by 3 bases; junction bases not matched to a gene: 11. The CDR3 is CASISMTGKDTEAFF. CDR3 nucleotide sequence: TGTGCCAGCATAAGTATGACAGGGAAGGACACTGAAGCTTTCTTT.

This clonotype was picked up a small number of times. The V and J genes are TRBV6-1 and TRBJ2-3, with D possibly matching TRBD1 (5 bases). Trimming stripped 8 bases from V and 1 base from J, with 16 bases between. Germline-derived CDR1 and CDR2 are MNHNS and SASEGT. The CDR3 is 15 residues long. The DNA for the CDR3 is TGTGCCAGCTTCTGGTCGGGCAGGGGCACAGATACGCAGTATTTT. Its protein is CASFWSGRGTDTQYF.

There are many counts of this clonotype. The chain combines TRBV20-1 with TRBJ2-7; D possibly uses TRBD1 or TRBD2 (7 bases each). The CDR3 loop spans 13 amino acids. Between the trimmed V and J ends, which lost 3 bases and 9 bases, there was a span of 18 bases. Germline V gives CDR1 DFQATT, CDR2 SNEGSKA (reference sequence). CDR3 amino acids: CSASQPGGGPQYF. The CDR3, as DNA: TGCAGTGCTAGTCAGCCAGGGGGGGGGCCGCAGTACTTC.

This sequence joins TRBV4-3 and TRBJ2-3, with 13 nucleotides matching TRBD2. The CDR3 has 16 amino acids. Germline trimming cut 3 bases from V and 4 bases from J; bases unmatched to any gene: 4. Germline V CDR1 and CDR2: LGHNA, YSLEER. The CDR3 sequence is CASSHTSGGASDTQYF. The CDR3 DNA follows: TGCGCCAGCAGCCACACTAGCGGGGGGGCGTCAGATACGCAGTATTTT.

The table lists this clonotype with a few counts. The J gene is TRBJ2-4, the V gene TRBV27; 7 bases agree with TRBD1. CDR3 length: 16 amino acids. V trimming: 6 bases; J trimming: 2 bases; junction bases outside the gene matches: 10. Germline assignment: CDR1 MNHEY and CDR2 SMNVEV (reference sequence). CDR3 region: CASSQPYRGSKNIQYF. The CDR3 DNA reads as TGTGCCAGCAGCCAACCTTACAGGGGATCCAAAAACATTCAGTACTTC.